This T cell receptor (beta chain) was observed in a study of blood T cell repertoires in COVID-19. Overall study: Samples came from the United States, Italy and Spain, spanning acute and convalescent COVID-19. The analysed material was cDNA or gDNA that came from T cells, B-cell-depleted T cells, or PBMCs.

This clone appeared many times. Within the sample, other DNA sequences also encode this same CDR3. Authors' data handling: Amplification of reference gene primers provided the estimated nucleated cell counts. TCRdb keeps only in-frame clones here, not all; method: immunoSEQ multiplex PCR. V, J and clone size reflect that table, while D and trimming were determined from the DNA. The sample has 150,000 to 180,000 clones; around 83% are singletons. V trimming: 1 base; J trimming: 4 bases; junction bases outside the gene matches: 8. Per germline, CDR1 SGHNT and CDR2 YENEEA. The CDR3 length is 16 residues. V is TRBV11-3 and J is TRBJ2-3, with TRBD2 matching over 7 bases. Sequencing used peripheral blood. The source is a woman aged 55-70 years with acute or convalescent COVID-19. CDR3 nucleotides: TGTGCCAGCAGCTTAGGTGGGGGAGGGAGCCCAGATACGCAGTATTTT. It encodes CASSLGGGGSPDTQYF. Using reference TRBV11-3 and TRBJ2-3 for the parts outside the CDR3, the full variable domain is EAGVVQSPRYKIIEKKQPVAFWCNPISGHNTLYWYLQNLGQGPELLIRYENEEAVDDSQLPKDRFSAERLKGVDSTLKIQPAELGDSAVYLCASSLGGGGSPDTQYFGPGTRLTVL.